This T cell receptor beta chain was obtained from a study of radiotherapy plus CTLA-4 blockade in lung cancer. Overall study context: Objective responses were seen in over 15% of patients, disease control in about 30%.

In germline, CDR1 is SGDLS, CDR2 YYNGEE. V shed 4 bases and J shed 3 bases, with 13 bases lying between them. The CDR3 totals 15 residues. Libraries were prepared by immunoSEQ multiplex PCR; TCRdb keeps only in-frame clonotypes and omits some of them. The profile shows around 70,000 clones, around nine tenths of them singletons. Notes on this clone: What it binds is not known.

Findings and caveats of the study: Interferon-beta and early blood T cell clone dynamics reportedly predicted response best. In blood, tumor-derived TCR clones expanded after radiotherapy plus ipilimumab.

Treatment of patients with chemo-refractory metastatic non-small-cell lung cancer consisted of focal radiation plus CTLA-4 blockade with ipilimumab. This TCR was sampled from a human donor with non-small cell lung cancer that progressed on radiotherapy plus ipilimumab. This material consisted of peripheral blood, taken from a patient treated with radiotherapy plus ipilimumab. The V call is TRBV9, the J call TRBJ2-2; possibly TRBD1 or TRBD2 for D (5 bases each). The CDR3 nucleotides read TGTGCCAGCAGCACCCGGGACGTAGACACCGGGGAGCTGTTTTTT. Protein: CASSTRDVDTGELFF.